This TCR beta chain was captured in a study of T cell responses to AZD1222 COVID-19 vaccine. Across the study: Pooling of second doses given at about 4 or about 12 weeks was done.

Assay: immunoSEQ multiplex PCR; the TCRdb copy retains only in-frame clones and omits some. The sample contains some 100,000 clones, over 75% of which appear only once. The ends were cut back, 5 bases at V and 0 bases at J, with 10 bases in the middle. The germline CDR1 and CDR2 sequences are MNHNY and SVGAGI (reference sequence). This CDR3 has 14 residues. A word on this clone: Its cognate antigen is unknown.

The study's findings and limits: Per reports, nearly half of all spike-specific TCRs target regions that are unmutated in variants. Increased Spike-specific TCR breadth and depth were observed after two AZD1222 doses. Most donors were white British, females outnumbered males, and clonal diversity was possibly underestimated.

The rearrangement links TRBV6-6 to TRBJ1-1, with a possible D match to TRBD1 (5 bases). The sequence was obtained from an adult in good health. Sequenced here: peripheral blood, sampled on day 0 of AZD1222 vaccination. CDR3 region: CASSPQVMNTEAFF. CDR3 DNA sequence: TGTGCCAGCAGTCCACAGGTTATGAACACTGAAGCTTTCTTT.